These 14 T cell receptor beta chains came from one sample sequenced in a study of T cells in Graves' hyperthyroidism and ophthalmopathy. Regions amplified from RNA transcripts were the TCR beta CDR3 regions. Carried out on the TCR CDR3, a first-round RT-PCR used the HTBI primer set. MiXCR, run by TCRdb on the multiplex PCR reads, gives a single entry per CDR3 protein. Among 300,000 to 500,000 distinct CDR3 sequences listed, roughly an eighth were seen once. Material for sequencing was blood. Receptors originate from a man aged 50 to 60 with Graves' ophthalmopathy.

This clonotype has ten or more counts. CDR3 amino acids: CSARDPLGGYEQYF. The CDR3 DNA reads as TGCAGTGCTAGAGACCCATTGGGGGGCTACGAGCAGTACTTC. The chain links TRBV20-1 to TRBJ2-7; D is perhaps TRBD2 (6 bases). Germline CDR1 and CDR2: DFQATT and SNEGSKA (reference sequence). Trimming took 0 bases from V and 3 from J, leaving 12 bases between them. This CDR3 has 14 amino acids.

This clonotype has a count of ten or more. The chain links TRBV28 to TRBJ1-3; D is unresolved. The length of the CDR3 is 15 residues. In germline, CDR1 is MDHEN, CDR2 SYDVKM. Trimming took 5 bases from V and 0 from J, leaving 11 bases between them. CDR3 in DNA: TGTGCCAGCAGTCTACTACCCCACTCTGGAAACACCATATATTTT. Translation gives CASSLLPHSGNTIYF.

The chain links TRBV11-3 to TRBJ2-1; 15 bases map to TRBD2. With 1 base clipped from V and 8 bases from J, the junction kept 9 bases outside the gene matches. This CDR3 comprises 18 residues. Germline loops: CDR1 SGHNT, CDR2 YENEEA. CDR3 amino acids: CASSLAGLAGGVTDEQFF. DNA of the CDR3: TGTGCCAGCAGCTTAGCGGGACTAGCGGGAGGCGTCACGGATGAGCAGTTCTTC. The complete variable domain, with remaining parts taken from reference TRBV11-3 and TRBJ2-1, reads EAGVVQSPRYKIIEKKQPVAFWCNPISGHNTLYWYLQNLGQGPELLIRYENEEAVDDSQLPKDRFSAERLKGVDSTLKIQPAELGDSAVYLCASSLAGLAGGVTDEQFFGPGTRLTVL.

This clonotype has ten or more counts. This rearrangement joins TRBV11-2 to TRBJ2-7; D is uncertain. V shed 5 bases and J shed 3 bases, with 17 bases lying between them. Germline-derived CDR1 and CDR2 are SGHAT and FQNNGV. The CDR3 loop spans 15 amino acids. The CDR3 region is CASSVTPPSNYEQYF. The DNA for the CDR3 is TGTGCCAGCAGCGTGACACCTCCCTCGAACTACGAGCAGTACTTC.

In this sample, this clonotype turned up a few times. This sequence joins TRBV7-9 and TRBJ2-7; D is ambiguous. Germline V gene sequence: CDR1 SEHNR, CDR2 FQNEAQ (reference sequence). V gave up 5 bases and J gave up 3 bases, with 11 bases separating them. This CDR3 spans 13 amino acids. CDR3 coding DNA: TGTGCCAGCAGCACCTCACACCTCTACGAGCAGTACTTC. It specifies CASSTSHLYEQYF.

This clonotype was seen ten or more times. The chain uses TRBV5-4 and TRBJ2-5; weak D call: TRBD1 (5 bases). V was clipped by 2 bases and J by 0 bases, with 20 bases between them. CDR3 length equals 18 residues. CDR1 and CDR2 (germline): SGHNT, YYREEE (reference sequence). CDR3: CASSFFRGAKVNQETQYF. CDR3 sequence (DNA): TGTGCCAGCAGCTTTTTTCGTGGGGCGAAGGTAAACCAAGAGACCCAGTACTTC.

This clonotype was seen a handful of times. The chain is built from TRBV6-6 and TRBJ1-2; D possibly corresponds to TRBD1 (5 bases). The V gene lost 0 bases and the J gene lost 5 bases, with 10 bases spanning the gap. The CDR3 is made up of 14 amino acids. Germline V lookup: CDR1 MNHNY, CDR2 SVGAGI (reference sequence). In DNA, the CDR3 is TGTGCCAGCAGTTACTCGGCAGGGAGATATGGCTACACCTTC. Amino acid sequence: CASSYSAGRYGYTF.

The chain employs TRBV15 and TRBJ2-1, with 9 bases identical to TRBD1. The CDR3 is made up of 16 amino acids. The V and J ends lost 7 bases and 7 bases, in that order; junction bases with no gene match: 14. Germline loops: CDR1 LNHNV, CDR2 YYDKDF (reference sequence). The chain's CDR3 is CATKGLSGTGWNEQFF. The CDR3 bases are TGTGCCACCAAGGGGCTAAGTGGGACAGGGTGGAATGAGCAGTTCTTC.

This clonotype turned up a few times. The chain employs TRBV6-2 or TRBV6-3 and TRBJ2-7; D gene ambiguous. V shed 5 bases and J shed 4 bases, with 15 bases lying between them. CDR3 length: 14 residues. Germline V lookup: CDR1 MNHEY, CDR2 SVGEGT. The CDR3 coding sequence is TGTGCCAGCAGTGCGGCGATAGGTTATTACGAGCAGTACTTC. Translating it yields CASSAAIGYYEQYF.

This clonotype appeared many times. The chain joins TRBV5-8 to TRBJ2-3; 10 bases are a match to TRBD2. From germline, CDR1 is SGHTS and CDR2 YDEGEE. The CDR3 contains 17 residues. Trimming removed 4 bases from V and 2 bases from J; junction bases left unmatched: 10. CDR3 sequence reads: CASSQAGTSANTDTQYF. The CDR3 DNA reads TGTGCCAGCAGCCAAGCCGGGACTAGCGCGAACACAGATACGCAGTATTTT.

In the case of this clonotype: Since a much larger clone is just one base distant, this may be a read error. The conserved final phenylalanine or tryptophan is absent from the CDR3, which likely points to a read error. This chain connects TRBV19 to TRBJ2-7; 7 nucleotides match TRBD1. Germline V gene sequence: CDR1 LNHDA, CDR2 SQIVND (reference sequence). With 3 bases clipped from V and 2 bases from J, the junction kept 10 bases outside the gene matches. This CDR3 comprises 16 residues. CDR3 residues: CASSIQTGNPPYEQYL. The CDR3 DNA follows: TGTGCCAGTAGTATTCAGACAGGGAATCCCCCCTACGAGCAGTACCTC.

The chain is built from TRBV28 and TRBJ1-2, with D uncertain. V lost 5 bases and J lost 0, with 10 bases in between. The CDR3 sequence is 14 residues long. The germline V gene encodes CDR1 MDHEN and CDR2 SYDVKM. The DNA of the CDR3 is TGTGCCAGCAGTCCACCATTAGCTAACTATGGCTACACCTTC. Protein: CASSPPLANYGYTF.

This clonotype showed up many times. CDR3 coding DNA: TGTGCCATCAGTGACGTGGGAGGGGAGCAGTACTTC. Translation: CAISDVGGEQYF. The chain is built from TRBV10-3 and TRBJ2-7, with 7 nucleotides matching TRBD2. The junction had 3 bases not matched to a gene; V was cut back by 3 bases and J by 7 bases. The CDR3 length is 12 residues. Germline CDR1 reads ENHRY; CDR2 reads SYGVKD.

The sample holds a few counts of this clonotype. The J gene is TRBJ1-1, the V gene TRBV5-1; D is unresolved. The CDR3 is 15 residues long. V lost 0 bases, J lost 2 bases, and 11 bases lay in between. Germline V gene data show CDR1 as SGHRS and CDR2 as YFSETQ. The CDR3 region has the DNA TGCGCCAGCAGCTTGGCACAGTGGGGTAACACTGAAGCTTTCTTT. It specifies CASSLAQWGNTEAFF.